The clone carrying this TCR beta chain was recorded a few times. Authors' methods: Reference gene primers were amplified, and this amplification served to estimate nucleated cell counts. The data were produced by immunoSEQ multiplex PCR, yet TCRdb's version contains in-frame clones alone and is incomplete. V and J calls and clone size are those listed in that table; D and trimming were worked out from the DNA. The profile shows 250,000 to 300,000 clones, approximately 85% of them singletons. Deletions cut 0 bases from V and 2 bases from J, with 7 bases between. Germline CDR1 and CDR2: LNHDA and SQIVND (reference sequence). This CDR3 region has 14 residues. The sample originates from a study of blood T cell repertoires in COVID-19. About the research overall: The cDNA or gDNA used as material had been derived from T cells, B-cell-depleted T cells, or PBMCs.

This TCR came from a man between 50 and 59 years old with active or convalescent COVID-19. The chain is built from TRBV19 and TRBJ1-2; D not certain. The sequenced sample was peripheral blood. The CDR3: CASSIDRGNYGYTF. For the CDR3, the DNA is TGTGCCAGTAGTATAGATCGAGGAAACTATGGCTACACCTTC.